The TCR beta chain described here comes from a study of radiation and T cells in renal cell carcinoma. Study details: Nephrectomy followed 15 Gy stereotactic body radiation by 4 weeks.

Study-wide findings and caveats: From baseline, blood top tumor clonotypes peaked at 2 weeks post-radiation.

The V gene lost 2 bases and the J gene lost 0 bases, with 10 bases spanning the gap. Germline CDR1 reads MNHNY; CDR2 reads SVGAGI (reference sequence). The CDR3 spans 16 residues. The table lists this clone with a count of one. Antigen: not known. Sequenced by immunoSEQ multiplex PCR; TCRdb stores in-frame clones only, minus some. Of under 150,000 clones in the sample, roughly four fifths were seen once. The time point is: blood 2 weeks post-SBRT. Documented treatment: 15 Gy SBRT to primary tumor, nephrectomy 4 weeks later. The sequenced sample was blood, obtained from a patient whose treatment included radiotherapy and nephrectomy. This receptor was identified in a woman in her sixties or seventies with renal cell carcinoma. The gene calls are TRBV6-6 and TRBJ2-2; D is uncertain. CDR3: CASSYQLPSNTGELFF. As DNA, the CDR3 is TGTGCCAGCAGTTACCAGCTCCCCTCGAACACCGGGGAGCTGTTTTTT.